The clone carrying this T cell receptor (beta chain) was picked up a small number of times. This sample is part of a study of blood T cell repertoires in COVID-19. Whole-study context: The study drew acute and convalescent COVID-19 samples from the United States, Italy and Spain. PBMCs, B-cell-depleted T cells, or T cells were the source of the cDNA or gDNA that made up the material.

Authors' processing steps: By means of reference gene primer amplification, nucleated cell counts were estimated. Using immunoSEQ multiplex PCR, the repertoire was profiled, and TCRdb retains in-frame clones only, with some absent. Clone size and V and J calls were adopted from that table, with D and trimming inferred from the DNA. Found here are about 97,000 clones, around nine tenths of them singletons; the top ten hold less than 20%. J was trimmed by 7 bases and V by 6 bases; bases with no gene match: 5. This CDR3 spans 12 amino acids. CDR1 LNHDA and CDR2 SQIVND come from the germline V gene (reference sequence).

This chain uses TRBV19 with TRBJ1-2; TRBD1 aligns across 7 bases. The source material was peripheral blood. The sequence was collected from a human donor in a cohort sampled during active COVID-19. CDR3 nucleotides: TGTGCCAGTAGGCCGGGACAGTTTGGCTACACCTTC. Amino acids: CASRPGQFGYTF.